This T cell receptor (beta chain) is from a study of blood T cells in healthy people across ages. Study context: There was about one barcoded beta molecule captured by template switching per two T cells.

The CDR3 totals 12 residues. V was clipped by 6 bases and J by 6 bases; unmatched bases: 5. CDR1 and CDR2 (germline): DFQATT, SNEGSKA (reference sequence). Together with a sample-barcoded 5' primer, a J-beta primer mix was included in a second PCR lasting roughly 6 to 12 cycles. One entry per CDR3 protein, called by TCRdb with MiXCR from the 5' RACE reads. This repertoire shows around 800,000 distinct CDR3 sequences, about 47% found once; its top ten account for over 15%. This clonotype was counted a few times. Antigen unknown. Study outcomes and limitations: Both higher diversity and more naive CD4+ cells marked long-lived donors when set against aged donors.

Caucasian individuals from Russia who were healthy and aged 6 to 90 acted as donors. There were at least 6 micrograms of total RNA extracted from every sample. Sequencing was performed on blood. The clonotype was recovered from an elderly man in good health. V gene TRBV20-1 combines with J gene TRBJ2-4; TRBD1 matches at 7 bases. The CDR3 sequence is CSAGGTVNIQYF. CDR3 DNA: TGCAGTGCCGGTGGGACAGTAAACATTCAGTACTTC.